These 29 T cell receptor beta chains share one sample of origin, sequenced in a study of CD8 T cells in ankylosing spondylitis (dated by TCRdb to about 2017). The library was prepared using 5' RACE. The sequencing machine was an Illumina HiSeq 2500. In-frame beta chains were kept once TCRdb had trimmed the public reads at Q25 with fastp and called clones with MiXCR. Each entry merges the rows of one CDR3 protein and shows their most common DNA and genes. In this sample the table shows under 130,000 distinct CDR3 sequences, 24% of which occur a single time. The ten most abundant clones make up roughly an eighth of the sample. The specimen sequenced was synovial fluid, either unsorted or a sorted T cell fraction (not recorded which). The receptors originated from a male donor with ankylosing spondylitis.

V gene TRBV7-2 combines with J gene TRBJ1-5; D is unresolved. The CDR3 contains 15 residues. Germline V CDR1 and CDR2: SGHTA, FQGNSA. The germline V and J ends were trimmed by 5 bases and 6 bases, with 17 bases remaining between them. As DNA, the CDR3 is TGTGCCAGCAGCCCTCCCGGCGGGAGTGTTCAGCCCCAGCATTTT. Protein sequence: CASSPPGGSVQPQHF.

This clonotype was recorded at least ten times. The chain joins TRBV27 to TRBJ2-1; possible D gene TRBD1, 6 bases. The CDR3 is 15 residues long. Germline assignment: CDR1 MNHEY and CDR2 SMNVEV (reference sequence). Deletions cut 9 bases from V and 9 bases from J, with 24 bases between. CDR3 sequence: CASKGAGATIPEQFF. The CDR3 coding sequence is TGTGCCAGTAAAGGGGCAGGGGCTACAATCCCTGAGCAGTTCTTC.

CDR3 in DNA: TGCAGTGCTAGAGAGAAGGGGTCACGCTATGGCTACACCTTC. Protein sequence: CSAREKGSRYGYTF. The gene calls are TRBV20-1 and TRBJ1-2, with D possibly matching TRBD1 (5 bases). Trimming stripped 0 bases from V and 4 bases from J, with 12 bases between. This CDR3 region has 14 residues. Germline values: CDR1 DFQATT, CDR2 SNEGSKA (reference sequence).

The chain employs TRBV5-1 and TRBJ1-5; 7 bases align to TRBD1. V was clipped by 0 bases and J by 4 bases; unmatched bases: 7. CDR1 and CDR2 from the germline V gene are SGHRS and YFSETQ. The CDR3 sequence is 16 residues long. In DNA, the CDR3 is TGCGCCAGCAGCTTGGAAGGGGGCGCAGGTAATCAGCCCCAGCATTTT. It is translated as CASSLEGGAGNQPQHF.

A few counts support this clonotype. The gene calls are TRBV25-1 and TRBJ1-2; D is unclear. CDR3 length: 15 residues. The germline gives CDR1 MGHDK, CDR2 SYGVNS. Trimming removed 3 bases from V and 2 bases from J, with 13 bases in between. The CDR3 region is CASSEYEDMNYGYTF. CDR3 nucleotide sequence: TGTGCCAGCAGTGAGTACGAAGACATGAACTATGGCTACACCTTC.

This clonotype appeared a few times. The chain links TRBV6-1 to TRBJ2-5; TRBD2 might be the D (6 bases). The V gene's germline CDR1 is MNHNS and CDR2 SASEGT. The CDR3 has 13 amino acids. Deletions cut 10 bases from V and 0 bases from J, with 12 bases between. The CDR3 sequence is CATTPGDQETQYF. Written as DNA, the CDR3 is TGTGCCACAACTCCGGGGGACCAAGAGACCCAGTACTTC.

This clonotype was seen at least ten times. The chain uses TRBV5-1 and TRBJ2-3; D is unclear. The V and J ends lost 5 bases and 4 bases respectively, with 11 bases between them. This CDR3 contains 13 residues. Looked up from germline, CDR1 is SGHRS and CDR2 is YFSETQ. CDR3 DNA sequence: TGCGCCAGCAGTGGGCGCAAGGCAGATACGCAGTATTTT. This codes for CASSGRKADTQYF.

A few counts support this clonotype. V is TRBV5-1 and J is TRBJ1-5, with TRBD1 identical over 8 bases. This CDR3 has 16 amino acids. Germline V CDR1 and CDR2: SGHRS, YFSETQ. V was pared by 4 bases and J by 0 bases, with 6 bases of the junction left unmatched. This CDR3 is CASSAGGSYSNQPQHF. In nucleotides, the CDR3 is TGCGCCAGCAGCGCAGGGGGCTCCTATAGCAATCAGCCCCAGCATTTT.

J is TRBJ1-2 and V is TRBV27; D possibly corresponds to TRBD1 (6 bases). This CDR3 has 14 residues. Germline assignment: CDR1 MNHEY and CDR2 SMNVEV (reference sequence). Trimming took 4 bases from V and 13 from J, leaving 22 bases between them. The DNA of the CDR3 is TGTGCCAGCAGTTCAAACAGGGAAGGCAGGGTGGGCACCTTC. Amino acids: CASSSNREGRVGTF.

CDR3 amino acids: CASRSSGQGSGNTIYF. The CDR3 DNA sequence: TGTGCCAGCAGGTCTTCGGGACAGGGGAGTGGAAACACCATATATTTT. The genes are TRBV7-2 and TRBJ1-3; 10 bases map to TRBD1. Per the germline V gene, CDR1 is SGHTA and CDR2 is FQGNSA. V gave up 6 bases and J gave up 3 bases; unmatched junction bases: 8. The CDR3 consists of 16 residues.

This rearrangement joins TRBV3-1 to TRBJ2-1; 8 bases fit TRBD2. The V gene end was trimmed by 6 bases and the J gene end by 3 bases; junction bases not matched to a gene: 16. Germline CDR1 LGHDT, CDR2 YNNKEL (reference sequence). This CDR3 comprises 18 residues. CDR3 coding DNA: TGTGCCAGCAGTAAAGCGGGAGTTAACGGTAGGGTCTACAATGAGCAGTTCTTC. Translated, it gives CASSKAGVNGRVYNEQFF.

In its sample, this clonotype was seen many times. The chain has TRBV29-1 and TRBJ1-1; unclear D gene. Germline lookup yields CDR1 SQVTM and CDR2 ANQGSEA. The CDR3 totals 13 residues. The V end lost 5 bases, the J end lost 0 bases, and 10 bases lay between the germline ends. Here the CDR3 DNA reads TGCAGCGTTCGGAACGTCATGAACACTGAAGCTTTCTTT. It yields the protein CSVRNVMNTEAFF.

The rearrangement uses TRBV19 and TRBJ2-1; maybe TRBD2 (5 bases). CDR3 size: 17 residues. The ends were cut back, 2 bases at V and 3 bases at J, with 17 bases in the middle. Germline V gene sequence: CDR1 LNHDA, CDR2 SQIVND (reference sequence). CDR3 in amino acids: CASSIRPSAAYYNEQFF. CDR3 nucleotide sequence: TGTGCCAGTAGTATACGGCCGTCAGCGGCGTACTACAATGAGCAGTTCTTC. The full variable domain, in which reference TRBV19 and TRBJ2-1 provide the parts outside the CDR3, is DGGITQSPKYLFRKEGQNVTLSCEQNLNHDAMYWYRQDPGQGLRLIYYSQIVNDFQKGDIAEGYSVSREKKESFPLTVTSAQKNPTAFYLCASSIRPSAAYYNEQFFGPGTRLTVL.

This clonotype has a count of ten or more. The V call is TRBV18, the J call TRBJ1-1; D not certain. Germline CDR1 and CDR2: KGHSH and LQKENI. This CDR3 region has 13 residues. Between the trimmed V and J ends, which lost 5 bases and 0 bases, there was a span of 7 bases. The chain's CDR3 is CASSTSMNTEAFF. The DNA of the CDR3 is TGTGCCAGCTCAACAAGTATGAACACTGAAGCTTTCTTT. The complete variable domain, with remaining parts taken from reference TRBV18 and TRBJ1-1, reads NAGVMQNPRHLVRRRGQEARLRCSPMKGHSHVYWYRQLPEEGLKFMVYLQKENIIDESGMPKERFSAEFPKEGPSILRIQQVVRGDSAAYFCASSTSMNTEAFFGQGTRLTVV.

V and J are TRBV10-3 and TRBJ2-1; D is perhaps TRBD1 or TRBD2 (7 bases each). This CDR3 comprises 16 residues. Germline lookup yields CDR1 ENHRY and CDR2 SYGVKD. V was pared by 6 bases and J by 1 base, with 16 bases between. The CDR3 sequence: CAISSSGGGSYNEQFF. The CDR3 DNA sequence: TGTGCCATCAGCTCTTCAGGGGGAGGGTCCTACAATGAGCAGTTCTTC.

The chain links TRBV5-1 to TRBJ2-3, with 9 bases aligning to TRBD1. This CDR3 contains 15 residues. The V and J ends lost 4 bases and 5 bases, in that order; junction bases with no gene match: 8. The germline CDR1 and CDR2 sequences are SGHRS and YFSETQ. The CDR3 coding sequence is TGCGCCAGCAGCCCACAGGGGGCGCAAGGAGATACGCAGTATTTT. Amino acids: CASSPQGAQGDTQYF.

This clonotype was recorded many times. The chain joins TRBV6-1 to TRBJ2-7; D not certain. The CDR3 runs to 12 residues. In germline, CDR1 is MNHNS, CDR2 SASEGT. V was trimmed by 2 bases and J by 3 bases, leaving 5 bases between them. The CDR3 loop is CASSESDYEQYV. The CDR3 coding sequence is TGTGCCAGCAGTGAATCCGACTACGAGCAGTACGTC.

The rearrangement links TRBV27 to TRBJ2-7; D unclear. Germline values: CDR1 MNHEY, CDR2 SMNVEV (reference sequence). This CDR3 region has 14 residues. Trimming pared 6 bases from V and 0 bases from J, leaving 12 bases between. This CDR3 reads CASRPLGSSYEQYF. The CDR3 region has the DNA TGTGCCAGCAGGCCGCTAGGTTCCTCCTACGAGCAGTACTTC.

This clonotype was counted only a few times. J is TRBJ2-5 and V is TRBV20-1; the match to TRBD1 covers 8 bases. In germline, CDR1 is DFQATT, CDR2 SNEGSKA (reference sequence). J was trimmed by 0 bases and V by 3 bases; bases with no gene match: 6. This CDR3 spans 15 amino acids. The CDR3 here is CSASDRGNYQETQYF. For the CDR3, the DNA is TGCAGTGCTAGCGACAGGGGAAACTACCAAGAGACCCAGTACTTC.

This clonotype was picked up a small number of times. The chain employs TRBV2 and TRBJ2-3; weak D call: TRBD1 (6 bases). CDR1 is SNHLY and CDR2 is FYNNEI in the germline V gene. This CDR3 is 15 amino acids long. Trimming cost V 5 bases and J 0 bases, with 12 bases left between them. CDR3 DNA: TGTGCCAGCAGTTATCAGGGGAGTAGCACAGATACGCAGTATTTT. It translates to CASSYQGSSTDTQYF.

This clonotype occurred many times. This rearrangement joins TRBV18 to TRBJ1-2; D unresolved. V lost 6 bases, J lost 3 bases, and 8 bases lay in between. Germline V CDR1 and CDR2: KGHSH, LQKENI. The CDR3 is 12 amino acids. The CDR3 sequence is CASSPPDYGYTF. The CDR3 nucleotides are TGTGCCAGCTCCCCCCCTGACTATGGCTACACCTTC.

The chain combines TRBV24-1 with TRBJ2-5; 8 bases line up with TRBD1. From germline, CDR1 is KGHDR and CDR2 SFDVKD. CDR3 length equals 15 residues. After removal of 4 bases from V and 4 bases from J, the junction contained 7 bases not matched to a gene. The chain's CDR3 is CATSEGQGYGETQYF. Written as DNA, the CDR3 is TGTGCCACCAGTGAAGGACAGGGATATGGAGAGACCCAGTACTTC.

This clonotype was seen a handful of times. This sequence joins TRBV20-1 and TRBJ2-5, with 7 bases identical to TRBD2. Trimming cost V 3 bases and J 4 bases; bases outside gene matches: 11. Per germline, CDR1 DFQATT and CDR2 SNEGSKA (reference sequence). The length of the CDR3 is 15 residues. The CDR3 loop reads CSARPRRGVGETQYF. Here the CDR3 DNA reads TGCAGTGCTAGGCCGCGCCGGGGGGTCGGAGAGACCCAGTACTTC.

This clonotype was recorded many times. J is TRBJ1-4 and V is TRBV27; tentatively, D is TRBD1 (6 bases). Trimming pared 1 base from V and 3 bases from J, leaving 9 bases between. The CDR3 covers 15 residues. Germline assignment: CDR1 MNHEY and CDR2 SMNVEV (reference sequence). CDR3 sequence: CASSLLAGANEKLFF. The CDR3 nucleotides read TGTGCCAGCAGTTTATTGGCAGGGGCTAATGAAAAACTGTTTTTT.

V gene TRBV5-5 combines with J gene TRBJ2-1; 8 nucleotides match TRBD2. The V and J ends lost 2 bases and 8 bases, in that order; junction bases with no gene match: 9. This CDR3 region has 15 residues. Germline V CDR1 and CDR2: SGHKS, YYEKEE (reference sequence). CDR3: CASSLSAGEFYEQFF. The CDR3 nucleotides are TGTGCCAGCAGCTTATCAGCGGGAGAATTCTATGAGCAGTTCTTC.

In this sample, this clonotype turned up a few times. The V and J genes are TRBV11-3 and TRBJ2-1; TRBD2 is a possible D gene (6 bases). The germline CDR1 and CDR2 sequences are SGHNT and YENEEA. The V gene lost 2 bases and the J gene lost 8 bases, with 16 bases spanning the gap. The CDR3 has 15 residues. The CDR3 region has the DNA TGTGCCAGCAGCTTAACACTAGCAAAGGTCCATGAGCAGTTCTTC. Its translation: CASSLTLAKVHEQFF.

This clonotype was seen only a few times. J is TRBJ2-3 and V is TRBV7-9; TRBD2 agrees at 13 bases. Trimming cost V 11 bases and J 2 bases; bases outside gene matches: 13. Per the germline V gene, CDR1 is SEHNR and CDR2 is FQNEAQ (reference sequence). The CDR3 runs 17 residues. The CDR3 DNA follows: TGTGCCGTCCCAGGGACTAGCGGGACTATAGCCACAGATACGCAGTATTTT. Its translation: CAVPGTSGTIATDTQYF.

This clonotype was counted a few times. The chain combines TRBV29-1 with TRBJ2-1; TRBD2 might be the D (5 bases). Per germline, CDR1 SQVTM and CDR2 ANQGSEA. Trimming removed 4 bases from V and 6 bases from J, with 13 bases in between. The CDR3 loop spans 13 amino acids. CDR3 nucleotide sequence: TGCAGCGTTGTAAGAGGGTTCGGCAATGAGCAGTTCTTC. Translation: CSVVRGFGNEQFF.

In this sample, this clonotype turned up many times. DNA of the CDR3: TGCGCCAGCAGCTCCCGGGCCTCAACTCCAAGCTCCTACAATGAGCAGTTCTTC. As protein: CASSSRASTPSSYNEQFF. The chain has TRBV5-1 and TRBJ2-1, with unresolved D. The germline V gene has CDR1 SGHRS and CDR2 YFSETQ. The V end lost 3 bases, the J end lost 0 bases, and 19 bases lay between the germline ends. CDR3 size: 18 residues.